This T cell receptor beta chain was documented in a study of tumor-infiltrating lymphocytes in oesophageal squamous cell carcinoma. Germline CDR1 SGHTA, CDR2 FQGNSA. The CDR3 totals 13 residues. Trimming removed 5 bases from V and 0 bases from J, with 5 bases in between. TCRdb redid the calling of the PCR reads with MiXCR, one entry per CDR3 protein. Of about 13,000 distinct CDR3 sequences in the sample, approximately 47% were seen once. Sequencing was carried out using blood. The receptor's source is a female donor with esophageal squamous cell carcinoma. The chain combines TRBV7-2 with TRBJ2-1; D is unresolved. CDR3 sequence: CASSPGSYNEQFF. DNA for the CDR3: TGTGCCAGCAGCCCCGGCTCCTACAATGAGCAGTTCTTC.